This TCR beta chain was sequenced in a study of Graves' ophthalmopathy and Graves' hyperthyroidism (dated by TCRdb to between 2017 and 2018). General notes on the study: Peripheral blood was collected at initial diagnosis, before any treatment. The study used signatures of the TCR beta repertoire to tell Graves' ophthalmopathy apart from Graves' hyperthyroidism and to predict which patients would progress to ophthalmopathy. In total, 120 to 150 blood samples were TCR-sequenced: some 40 ophthalmopathy, under 80 hyperthyroidism and some 17 hyperthyroidism-to-ophthalmopathy patients. To explore V-J signatures distinguishing ophthalmopathy from hyperthyroidism, a discovery set of around 100 patients (43 ophthalmopathy, roughly 60 stable hyperthyroidism) was enrolled. For independent validation, a separate cohort was made up of around 18 hyperthyroidism patients plus 17 patients who later progressed from hyperthyroidism to ophthalmopathy. In roughly 6 hyperthyroidism patients, T-cell repertoires of thyroid tissue and blood were compared. Following sample collection, hyperthyroidism patients were given methimazole at a starting dose of 30 mg daily, and ophthalmopathy patients were given high-dose intravenous methylprednisolone.

The ophthalmopathy patients had moderately to severely active disease, with a Clinical Activity Score of 3 or higher, a NOSPECS grade of 4 or higher, and a disease duration of less than 3 months. Patients with other autoimmune diseases, uncontrolled infections, pregnancy or lactation were excluded. Diagnosis was based on clinical symptoms, serum thyroxine, TRAb, thyroid ultrasound and orbital computed tomography. PBMCs were isolated from more than 9 ml of fresh peripheral blood by Ficoll-Paque density gradient centrifugation. Trizol reagent was used to extract the total RNA, and its quality was then checked on an Agilent 2100 Bioanalyzer. The study at large found these results: In validation, the model predicted ophthalmopathy progression with about 71% sensitivity and around 72% specificity; approximately 12 predicted patients were CT-confirmed with GO in a median of approximately 6.5 months. Sample size was not predetermined statistically, and investigators were not blinded to group allocation. In cross-validation, the 13-signature model distinguished ophthalmopathy from stable hyperthyroidism with around 90% sensitivity and roughly 81% specificity, while in the test set the corresponding values were roughly 80% and 75%. Among expanded thyroid clonotypes with frequency above 0.001, most also showed up in blood, which suggests that blood repertoires may reflect the thyroid immune response.

For repertoire sequencing, the TCR beta CDR3 regions were amplified from RNA transcripts. HTBI primers and the Qiagen OneStep RT-PCR kit were used in a first-round RT-PCR, which was followed by a second-round multiplex PCR, size selection and purification. The libraries underwent paired-end sequencing with 100 bp reads on an Illumina HiSeq2000. The original methods were these. Reads were processed with SOAPnuke, discarding reads with adapters, uncalled bases, mean Phred below 15, or no exact constant-primer or identifier match. High-quality paired reads were merged with COPE v1.2.5. Unique nucleotide sequences were defined as clonotypes and aligned to IMGT TRB V, D and J references using MiTCR v1.1. Analysis was restricted to V-J combinations with a frequency above 0.0001, which covered 98% to 99.2% of repertoires. For each V-J combination, a TCR clonal expansion and chaos score was defined as F50 clonal expansion divided by the chaos observed in the TCRdist matrix. Welch's t-statistics and random forest were used to reduce the features to about twelve V-J combinations, which were then used as input to a naive Bayes classifier. Thyroid-blood repertoire similarity was quantified with the Morisita-Horn index. TCRdb's own reprocessing of the public reads used fastp at Q25 and MiXCR and kept productive beta chains. CDR3 protein duplicates are merged, each entry listing the most common genes and DNA. Clone size and V and J calls follow TCRdb, not the original study. The sample table records over 650,000 distinct CDR3 sequences; under 50% of these occur just once. The biggest ten clones account for over 2.5% of the sample.

This clonotype appeared once. Its target antigen remains unknown. Base qualities are not recorded, but no much larger clone differs from it by a single base. One read is thin evidence. The CDR3 sequence holds 16 residues, the cysteine and phenylalanine included. The entry retains the CDR3 DNA only, 48 bases that are in frame from base 1. CDR1 and CDR2, looked up from the germline V gene (reference sequence), are LNHNV and YYDKDF. V is clipped by 1 base and J by 7 bases, and the sequence between their germline boundaries is 19 bases long. Sequencing was done on a sample of peripheral blood. Recombination joined TRBV15 with TRBJ1-2; a weak D assignment points to TRBD1 (6 bases agree). The sequence came from an adult man with Graves' ophthalmopathy. This receptor has the CDR3 CATSRAAGGAGSGYTF. The DNA sequence reads TGTGCCACCAGCAGAGCGGCCGGGGGCGCCGGTTCTGGCTACACCTTC.